These 12 T cell receptor beta chains came from one sample sequenced in a study of CD8 T cells in Susac syndrome. Reverse transcription used about 0.5 to 1 ug RNA and random hexamers. A single record per CDR3 protein comes from TCRdb applying MiXCR to the immunoSEQ multiplex PCR reads. The repertoire holds roughly 220,000 distinct CDR3 sequences, with about 95% as singletons. The material sequenced was CD4+ T cells from PBMCs. These receptors were obtained from a human donor with Susac syndrome.

This clonotype was recorded once. This rearrangement joins TRBV7-2 to TRBJ1-6, with D unresolved. V gave up 1 base and J gave up 12 bases, with 7 bases separating them. The CDR3 sequence is 12 residues long. In germline, CDR1 is SGHTA, CDR2 FQGNSA. The CDR3 nucleotides read TGTGCCAGCAGCTTAGGGCCCCAACCCCTCCACTTT. Translated: CASSLGPQPLHF.

The V gene is TRBV3-1, the J gene TRBJ2-7; the D is unclear. The V end was cut by 4 bases, the J end by 5 bases, with 9 bases between. Germline loops: CDR1 LGHDT, CDR2 YNNKEL (reference sequence). The CDR3 spans 12 residues. The CDR3 DNA follows: TGTGCCAGCAGCCTCACTGACAACGAGCAGTACTTC. Translation: CASSLTDNEQYF.

This sequence joins TRBV2 and TRBJ2-1, with 11 bases fitting TRBD1. This CDR3 has 15 residues. Germline lookup yields CDR1 SNHLY and CDR2 FYNNEI. The V segment lost 7 bases and the J segment 8 bases; nucleotides outside the gene matches: 10. The CDR3 region is CASKAGTGGGDEQFF. DNA of the CDR3: TGTGCCAGCAAGGCCGGGACAGGGGGGGGAGATGAGCAGTTCTTC.

This chain uses TRBV20-1 with TRBJ1-6; unclear D gene. The germline V and J ends were trimmed by 1 base and 7 bases, with 11 bases remaining between them. The CDR3 consists of 14 residues. The V gene's germline CDR1 is DFQATT and CDR2 SNEGSKA (reference sequence). CDR3 DNA sequence: TGCAGTGCTAGAGCCGTCCGTGGGAATTCACCCCTCCACTTT. Protein product: CSARAVRGNSPLHF.

The genes are TRBV6-1 and TRBJ2-1; weak D call: TRBD2 (5 bases). The CDR3 loop spans 15 amino acids. Trimming removed 5 bases at V and 7 bases at J, with 18 bases between. Germline CDR1 reads MNHNS; CDR2 reads SASEGT. The chain's CDR3 is CASSHALGDSNEQFF. CDR3 nucleotide sequence: TGTGCCAGCAGTCACGCCTTGGGAGATAGTAATGAGCAGTTCTTC.

The chain links TRBV6-2 or TRBV6-3 to TRBJ1-2, with 8 nucleotides matching TRBD1. The germline gives CDR1 MNHEY, CDR2 SVGEGT. CDR3 size: 16 residues. The V and J ends lost 0 bases and 3 bases, in that order; junction bases with no gene match: 6. This chain's CDR3 is CASSYSRQGLDYGYTF. The DNA for the CDR3 is TGTGCCAGCAGTTACTCTCGACAGGGGTTGGACTATGGCTACACCTTC.

This clonotype was found once. This chain joins TRBV5-4 and TRBJ2-3; the D call may be TRBD1 or TRBD2 (6 bases each). Trimming pared 2 bases from V and 1 base from J, leaving 14 bases between. CDR3 length: 16 amino acids. The germline gives CDR1 SGHNT, CDR2 YYREEE (reference sequence). This CDR3 reads CASSFSRGLGTDTQYF. The CDR3 coding sequence is TGTGCCAGCAGCTTTTCACGGGGGCTGGGCACAGATACGCAGTATTTT.

The J gene is TRBJ2-7, the V gene TRBV4-3; 7 bases line up with TRBD2. The V and J ends lost 1 base and 4 bases, in that order; junction bases with no gene match: 1. The CDR3 has 13 residues. Germline CDR1 is LGHNA and CDR2 is YSLEER. CDR3 in amino acids: CASSQGAGYEQYF. Written as DNA, the CDR3 is TGCGCCAGCAGCCAAGGAGCGGGGTACGAGCAGTACTTC.

This chain uses TRBV2 with TRBJ2-2, with D possibly called TRBD1 or TRBD2 (6 bases each). Germline V gene data show CDR1 as SNHLY and CDR2 as FYNNEI. This CDR3 contains 18 residues. V was clipped by 6 bases and J by 0 bases, with 20 bases between them. In DNA form, the CDR3 reads TGTGCCAGCAGGAGAGGAGGGGTGGGACACTCGAACACCGGGGAGCTGTTTTTT. It encodes CASRRGGVGHSNTGELFF.

V usage is TRBV9 and J usage is TRBJ2-2; a weak D match, TRBD2 (6 bases). Germline V CDR1 and CDR2: SGDLS, YYNGEE. This CDR3 has 16 amino acids. V lost 4 bases and J 0 bases, leaving 13 bases between the germline ends. The CDR3: CASSPWDLANTGELFF. In DNA, the CDR3 is TGTGCCAGCAGCCCATGGGACTTAGCGAACACCGGGGAGCTGTTTTTT.

This chain uses TRBV30 with TRBJ2-5; D gene uncertain. Germline V gives CDR1 GTSNPN, CDR2 SVGIG (reference sequence). The CDR3 runs to 14 residues. With 0 bases removed from V and 5 bases from J, the gap between germline ends came to 13 bases. CDR3 sequence: CAWSVGSIQETQYF. Here the CDR3 DNA reads TGTGCCTGGAGTGTGGGGTCTATCCAGGAGACCCAGTACTTC.

The chain links TRBV29-1 to TRBJ2-1, with TRBD1 matching over 9 bases. Germline V gene sequence: CDR1 SQVTM, CDR2 ANQGSEA. This CDR3 has 15 amino acids. V was pared by 4 bases and J by 4 bases, with 8 bases of the junction left unmatched. The CDR3 region is CSVAPRQGVYNEQFF. The CDR3 nucleotides read TGCAGCGTTGCTCCCCGACAGGGGGTATACAATGAGCAGTTCTTC.